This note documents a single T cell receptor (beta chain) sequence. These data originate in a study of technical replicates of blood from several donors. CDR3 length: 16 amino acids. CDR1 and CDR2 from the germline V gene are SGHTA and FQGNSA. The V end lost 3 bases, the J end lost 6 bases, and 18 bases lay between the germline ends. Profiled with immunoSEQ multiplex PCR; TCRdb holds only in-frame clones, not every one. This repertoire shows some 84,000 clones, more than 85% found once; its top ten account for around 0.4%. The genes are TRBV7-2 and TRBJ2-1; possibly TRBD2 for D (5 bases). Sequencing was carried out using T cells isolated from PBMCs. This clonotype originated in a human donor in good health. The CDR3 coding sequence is TGTGCCAGCAGCTTCACTAGACCTCCTACCCTCAATGAGCAGTTCTTC. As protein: CASSFTRPPTLNEQFF.